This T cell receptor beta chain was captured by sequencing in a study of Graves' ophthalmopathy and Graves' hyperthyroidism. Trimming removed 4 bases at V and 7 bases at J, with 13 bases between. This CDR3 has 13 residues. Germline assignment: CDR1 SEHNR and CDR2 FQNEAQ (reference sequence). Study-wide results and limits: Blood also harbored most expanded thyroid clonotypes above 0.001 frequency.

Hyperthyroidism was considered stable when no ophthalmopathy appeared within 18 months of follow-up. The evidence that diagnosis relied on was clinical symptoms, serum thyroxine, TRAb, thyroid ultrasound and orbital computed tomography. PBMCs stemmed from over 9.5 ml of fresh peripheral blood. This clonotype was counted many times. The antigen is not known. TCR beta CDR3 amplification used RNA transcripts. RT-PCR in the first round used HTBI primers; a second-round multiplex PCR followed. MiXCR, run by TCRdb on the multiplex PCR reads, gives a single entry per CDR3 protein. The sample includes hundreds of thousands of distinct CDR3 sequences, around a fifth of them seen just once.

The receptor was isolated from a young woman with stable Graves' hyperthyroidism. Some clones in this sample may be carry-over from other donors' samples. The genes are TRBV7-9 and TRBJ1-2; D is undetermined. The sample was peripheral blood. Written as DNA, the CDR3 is TGTGCCAGCAGCTACGCCTGGATGAGTGGCTACACCTTC. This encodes CASSYAWMSGYTF. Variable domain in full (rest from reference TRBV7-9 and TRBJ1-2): DTGVSQNPRHKITKRGQNVTFRCDPISEHNRLYWYRQTLGQGPEFLTYFQNEAQLEKSRLLSDRFSAERPKGSFSTLEIQRTEQGDSAMYLCASSYAWMSGYTFGSGTRLTVV.